The rows below give T cell receptor beta chains drawn from one sample of a study of blood T cell repertoires in COVID-19. Data came from immunoSEQ multiplex PCR; TCRdb stores just in-frame clones and leaves some out. The table lists under 75,000 clones, about 92% of them singletons. The sample was peripheral blood. These receptors originate from a man between 50 and 59 years old with active COVID-19. The CDR3 runs from the conserved cysteine through the conserved F or W. The D gene is left open where the match is weak. Clone size appears in some rows only: once, few, many, or a class for an expanded clone.

TRBV6-5,-,TRBD1,TRBJ1-5,TGTGCCAGCACCTCGACCAGGGGGAGCGGACAGCCCCAGCATTTT,CASTSTRGSGQPQHF
TRBV7-6,-,TRBD1,TRBJ2-3,TGTGCCAGCAGCTTAGGGACAGGGGTCACAGATACGCAGTATTTT,CASSLGTGVTDTQYF
TRBV28,-,-,TRBJ2-5,TGTGCCAGCAGTTTGCAGGGGTTGTCAGAGACCCAGTACTTC,CASSLQGLSETQYF
TRBV7-9,-,-,TRBJ2-3,TGTGCCAGCAGCCAGGGGTGGTTAGATACGCAGTATTTT,CASSQGWLDTQYF
TRBV9,-,TRBD1,TRBJ1-2,TGTGCCAGCAGCCCTGGGACAGACACTAACTATGGCTACACCTTC,CASSPGTDTNYGYTF
TRBV11-2,-,TRBD1,TRBJ2-1,TGTGCCAGCAGCACGAGGACAGGGGCGCCTGTTGAGCAGTTCTTC,CASSTRTGAPVEQFF
TRBV28,-,-,TRBJ2-3,TGTGCCAGCAGTCGCGGTAATACGCAGTATTTT,CASSRGNTQYF
TRBV12-5,-,-,TRBJ2-2,TGTGCTAGTGGCAGATTCGGGGGTAGCGGGGAGCTGTTTTTT,CASGRFGGSGELFF
TRBV18,-,-,TRBJ2-5,TGTGCCAGCTCCGAGTCTACCGGGAAGTCCCAGTACTTC,CASSESTGKSQYF
TRBV5-4,-,-,TRBJ2-7,TGTGCCAGCAGCCCCGGAGGCGGGACTCACTACGAGCAGTACTTC,CASSPGGGTHYEQYF
TRBV5-4,-,TRBD1,TRBJ2-3,TGTGCCAGCAGCCTCCTACCGGGACAGGGGACAGATACGCAGTATTTT,CASSLLPGQGTDTQYF
TRBV11-2,-,TRBD2,TRBJ2-1,TGTGCCAGCAGCTTAGCCGGGAGGGAGAGGCATGAGCAGTTCTTC,CASSLAGRERHEQFF
TRBV7-3,once,TRBD2,TRBJ2-2,TGTGCCAGCAGCGGACTAGTTTCCGGGGAGCTGTTTTTT,CASSGLVSGELFF
TRBV12-5,-,TRBD2,TRBJ2-3,TGTGCTAGTGCCCTCTCCGGGGGGGGCCGCACAGATACGCAGTATTTT,CASALSGGGRTDTQYF
TRBV7-6,-,TRBD1,TRBJ2-6,TGTGCCAGCAGCTTCTGGACAGGGACTGGGGCCAACGTCCTGACTTTC,CASSFWTGTGANVLTF
TRBV9,once,-,TRBJ1-5,TGTGCCAGCAGCGTGGGAGGGAGCAATCAGCCCCAGCATTTT,CASSVGGSNQPQHF
TRBV18,-,TRBD1,TRBJ2-7,TGTGCCAGCTCACCACTACCAGGGACAGGGGGCCGGGAGCAGTACTTC,CASSPLPGTGGREQYF
TRBV15,-,-,TRBJ1-6,TGTGCCACCATGCAGGGTCTGGGATCACCCCTCCACTTT,CATMQGLGSPLHF
TRBV28,-,TRBD1,TRBJ1-5,TGTGCCAGCAGTTTCCTCAGGGGGCAGCCCCAGCATTTT,CASSFLRGQPQHF
TRBV28,-,TRBD2,TRBJ2-1,TGTGCCAGCAGTTCACCGGGACTAGCGGGATCTTGGGGGCTAGGGTTCTTC,CASSSPGLAGSWGLGFF
TRBV6-5,-,-,TRBJ2-3,TGTGCCAGCACCGAATCGGGGTCGAGCACAGATACGCAGTATTTT,CASTESGSSTDTQYF
TRBV10-3,-,-,TRBJ1-1,TGTGCCATCAACACAAAGAACACTGAAGCTTTCTTT,CAINTKNTEAFF
TRBV4-2,-,TRBD2,TRBJ2-7,TGTGCCAGCAGCCAAGCGGGCGCGGGAGGTGGTTCCTACGAGCAGTACTTC,CASSQAGAGGGSYEQYF
TRBV6-5,-,-,TRBJ1-2,TGTGCCAGCAGTTACATGCAGGGGAACCCCAGGGGTGGCTACACCTTC,CASSYMQGNPRGGYTF
TRBV6-2/TRBV6-3,-,-,TRBJ1-6,TGTGCCAGCAGTTACGAACGGCAGGGCAATTCACCCCTCCACTTT,CASSYERQGNSPLHF
TRBV27,few,TRBD1,TRBJ2-2,TGTGCCAGCAGATCCGGGACAGACACCGGGGAGCTGTTTTTT,CASRSGTDTGELFF
TRBV3-1/TRBV3-2,-,-,TRBJ1-2,TGTGCCAGCAGCGTCGGGGGAGGGCAGTATAGTGGCTACACCTTC,CASSVGGGQYSGYTF
TRBV7-9,-,-,TRBJ2-7,TGTGCCAGCAGCCTGTCCTACGAGCAGTACTTC,CASSLSYEQYF
TRBV24-1,-,TRBD1,TRBJ2-3,TGTGCCACCAGCAGGGACAGGGGCACAGATACGCAGTATTTT,CATSRDRGTDTQYF
TRBV5-6,-,TRBD1,TRBJ2-7,TGTGCCAGCAGCTTGAGGGTTCCGGACAGGGGCTACGAGCAGTACTTC,CASSLRVPDRGYEQYF
TRBV7-9,once,-,TRBJ2-3,TGTGCCAGCAGCTTAGCGCTGGGGGCAGGTACAGATACGCAGTATTTT,CASSLALGAGTDTQYF
TRBV24-1,-,TRBD2,TRBJ2-2,TGTGCCACCAGTGACGGACTAGCGGGACCTTCCGGGGAGCTGTTTTTT,CATSDGLAGPSGELFF